This T cell receptor beta chain was observed in a study of T-cell reconstitution after alpha-beta-depleted transplantation in children. Comment on this clonotype: Antigen unknown.

Study outcomes and limitations: A year post-transplant, T-cell counts and diversity derived mostly from newly produced T cells. There were reportedly several hundred expanded graft clones from which alpha-beta T cells came about two months after transplant.

Unique molecular identifiers tagged the TCRbeta library. TCRdb recomputed calls from the PCR reads with MiXCR, one row per CDR3 protein. This sample yields about 470,000 distinct CDR3 sequences, of which around two fifths are seen a single time; 27% belongs to the top ten. Per germline, CDR1 SGHRS and CDR2 YFSETQ. V was clipped by 4 bases and J by 3 bases, with 16 bases between them. The CDR3 contains 15 residues. The source is a girl aged 2 to 10 with aplastic anemia, due to receive a stem cell transplant. The chain couples TRBV5-1 to TRBJ2-5; D unclear. This specimen was PBMCs, taken before TCRalphabeta/CD19-depleted stem cell transplant. This chain's CDR3 is CASSPIWGVEETQYF. CDR3 nucleotides: TGCGCCAGCAGCCCTATCTGGGGTGTCGAAGAGACCCAGTACTTC.